These 10 T cell receptor beta chains originate from one sample sequenced in a study of Ad26.COV2.S vaccination and SARS-CoV-2 variants. Assay: immunoSEQ multiplex PCR; the TCRdb copy retains only in-frame clones and omits some. There are approximately 450,000 clones in the sample; 75% to 95% occur only once, and more than 10% lies in the top ten. Treatment denoted: around 19 received Ad26.COV2.S at low or high dose, single or two shots; about 5 received placebo; per-sample allocation not given. The investigators took samples on day 63 after the first vaccine or placebo injection. The sequenced sample was peripheral blood, obtained in a trial of Ad26.COV2.S vaccine versus placebo. The receptors were gathered from a person aged 18 to 59 who received the Ad26.COV2.S COVID-19 vaccine or a placebo.

V and J are TRBV4-1 and TRBJ1-1; no clear D. The CDR3 runs to 17 residues. CDR1 and CDR2 (germline): MGHRA, YSYEKL. The V gene lost 2 bases and the J gene lost 4 bases, with 20 bases spanning the gap. Here the CDR3 reads CASSQRLETEVGTEAFF. CDR3 DNA sequence: TGCGCCAGCAGCCAACGTCTCGAAACCGAAGTCGGCACTGAAGCTTTCTTT.

V usage is TRBV5-1 and J usage is TRBJ2-1; D is possibly TRBD1 or TRBD2 (5 bases each). Per the germline V gene, CDR1 is SGHRS and CDR2 is YFSETQ. Trimming pared 4 bases from V and 2 bases from J, leaving 13 bases between. This CDR3 region has 15 residues. The CDR3 nucleotides read TGCGCCAGCAGCCCCGGGACCCAAACCTACAATGAGCAGTTCTTC. Translated, it gives CASSPGTQTYNEQFF.

This chain connects TRBV25-1 to TRBJ2-2, with no clear D. CDR1 MGHDK and CDR2 SYGVNS come from the germline V gene. There are 13 residues in the CDR3. V dropped 6 bases and J dropped 3 bases, with 8 bases sitting between them. CDR3 bases: TGTGCCAGCAGAGGAGATTACACCGGGGAGCTGTTTTTT. This gives the protein CASRGDYTGELFF.

The chain is built from TRBV7-2 and TRBJ1-5; possible D gene TRBD1, 5 bases. The germline V gene encodes CDR1 SGHTA and CDR2 FQGNSA. Trimming pared 4 bases from V and 10 bases from J, leaving 17 bases between. CDR3 size: 14 residues. The CDR3 DNA sequence: TGTGCCAGCAGCTCCGGACTGGGAGGGGAACCCCAGCATTTT. The encoded protein is CASSSGLGGEPQHF.

The rearrangement joins TRBV4-3 to TRBJ2-7; D is ambiguous. Germline CDR1 reads LGHNA; CDR2 reads YSLEER. This CDR3 has 15 amino acids. V was trimmed by 0 bases and J by 2 bases, leaving 11 bases between them. DNA for the CDR3: TGCGCCAGCAGCCAAGATGTTACAGTTGCCTACGAGCAGTACTTC. Amino acids: CASSQDVTVAYEQYF.

The chain joins TRBV7-9 to TRBJ2-1, with D hard to call. Trimming removed 2 bases at V and 4 bases at J, with 9 bases between. The germline gives CDR1 SEHNR, CDR2 FQNEAQ (reference sequence). The CDR3 loop spans 14 amino acids. In DNA form, the CDR3 reads TGTGCCAGCAGCTTAACAGTATCATACAATGAGCAGTTCTTC. Amino acid sequence: CASSLTVSYNEQFF.

V and J are TRBV5-5 and TRBJ2-2, with a tentative D call TRBD1 (5 bases). The germline gives CDR1 SGHKS, CDR2 YYEKEE (reference sequence). With 4 bases removed from V and 5 bases from J, the gap between germline ends came to 9 bases. The CDR3 extends over 13 amino acids. The chain's CDR3 is CASSLTATGELFF. The CDR3 DNA sequence: TGTGCCAGCAGCCTGACAGCAACCGGGGAGCTGTTTTTT.

The chain employs TRBV5-1 and TRBJ2-1; D is possibly TRBD2 (6 bases). The V gene lost 4 bases and the J gene lost 4 bases, with 15 bases spanning the gap. The CDR3 is made up of 15 amino acids. Germline V gene lookup returns CDR1 SGHRS and CDR2 YFSETQ. CDR3 residues: CASSPGLEGYNEQFF. CDR3 nucleotide sequence: TGCGCCAGCAGCCCCGGATTGGAGGGATACAATGAGCAGTTCTTC.

The J gene is TRBJ2-1, the V gene TRBV28; 7 bases match TRBD1. The CDR3 covers 14 residues. V trimming: 4 bases; J trimming: 8 bases; junction bases outside the gene matches: 8. Per germline, CDR1 MDHEN and CDR2 SYDVKM. The CDR3, as DNA: TGTGCCAGCAGTTCAGGGGGAGCCTTCCATGAGCAGTTCTTC. It specifies CASSSGGAFHEQFF.

This chain joins TRBV5-1 and TRBJ2-3, with D hard to call. In germline, CDR1 is SGHRS, CDR2 YFSETQ. Trimming took 0 bases from V and 2 from J, leaving 10 bases between them. The CDR3 contains 15 residues. The CDR3 loop reads CASSLAPTFTDTQYF. In DNA, the CDR3 is TGCGCCAGCAGCTTGGCTCCCACCTTCACAGATACGCAGTATTTT.